The 2 T cell receptor beta chains given below trace back to one sample, sequenced in a study of blood T cell repertoires in COVID-19. Only in-frame clones appear in the TCRdb table, and some are missing; sequencing was by immunoSEQ multiplex PCR. The sample lists over 45,000 clones, about 86% occurring once. The sample comprised peripheral blood. The receptors come from a human donor in a cohort sampled during active COVID-19.

The J gene is TRBJ2-7, the V gene TRBV27, with a weak D call TRBD1 (6 bases). This CDR3 comprises 14 residues. Germline values: CDR1 MNHEY, CDR2 SMNVEV (reference sequence). V lost 3 bases and J lost 4, with 13 bases in between. The CDR3 sequence: CASSFGQGSYEQYF. CDR3 DNA sequence: TGTGCCAGCAGTTTTGGGCAGGGGAGTTACGAGCAGTACTTC.

This CDR3 is CASSLGDRAQAGPQHF. As DNA, the CDR3 is TGTGCCAGCAGCTTGGGAGACAGGGCCCAGGCTGGGCCCCAGCATTTT. The chain joins TRBV5-5 to TRBJ1-5; 7 positions match TRBD1. The CDR3 runs 16 residues. The V gene's germline CDR1 is SGHKS and CDR2 YYEKEE (reference sequence). V gave up 0 bases and J gave up 9 bases; unmatched junction bases: 12. The whole variable domain, remainder taken from reference TRBV5-5 and TRBJ1-5, is DAGVTQSPTHLIKTRGQQVTLRCSPISGHKSVSWYQQVLGQGPQFIFQYYEKEERGRGNFPDRFSARQFPNYSSELNVNALLLGDSALYLCASSLGDRAQAGPQHFGDGTRLSIL.